These 28 T cell receptor beta chains were all obtained from the same sample, sequenced in a study of molecular identifiers for immune sequencing clone quantification. TCRdb passed the PCR reads through MiXCR, listing each CDR3 protein once. The data contain about 320,000 distinct CDR3 sequences, around a fifth of them seen just once; the ten biggest clones take up roughly 0.8%. Sequencing was carried out using naive CD8+ T cells from blood, with Jurkat cell RNA spiked in. Subset here: FACS-sorted CD8+CD4-CCR7+CD45RA+ naive T cells. The receptors were gathered from a human donor in good health. Some libraries in this study had Jurkat cell RNA spiked in.

In regard to this clonotype: A read error may be the cause here, since a much bigger clone is one base away. As the CDR3 is not closed by the conserved phenylalanine or tryptophan, this likely results from a read error. The CDR3 DNA reads as TGTGCCAGCAGCGTCCGGGGGACAGGGATAACCGGGGAGCTGTTTCTT. Its protein is CASSVRGTGITGELFL. This chain joins TRBV6-1 and TRBJ2-2, with TRBD1 identical over 9 bases. The V and J ends lost 6 bases and 5 bases, in that order; junction bases with no gene match: 10. Germline values: CDR1 MNHNS, CDR2 SASEGT. The CDR3 spans 16 residues.

Many counts were recorded for this clonotype. V is TRBV4-1 and J is TRBJ2-7, with TRBD2 as a possible D gene (6 bases). The CDR3 is made up of 14 amino acids. Germline V gives CDR1 MGHRA, CDR2 YSYEKL. V lost 5 bases and J lost 3, with 14 bases in between. CDR3 in amino acids: CASSASAGNYEQYF. The CDR3 bases are TGCGCCAGCAGCGCTAGCGCGGGGAACTACGAGCAGTACTTC.

The chain recombines TRBV20-1 with TRBJ1-1; possible D gene TRBD1, 5 bases. Looked up from germline, CDR1 is DFQATT and CDR2 is SNEGSKA (reference sequence). Trimming stripped 3 bases from V and 0 bases from J, with 17 bases between. The CDR3 covers 16 residues. The CDR3 nucleotides read TGCAGTGCTAGGTCGAGGAGGGGCGGAATGAACACTGAAGCTTTCTTT. It encodes CSARSRRGGMNTEAFF.

At least ten counts were recorded for this clonotype. The chain carries TRBV19 and TRBJ1-1, with D possibly TRBD1 on 6 matching bases. Germline CDR1 LNHDA, CDR2 SQIVND (reference sequence). The V and J ends lost 9 bases and 8 bases respectively, with 13 bases between them. CDR3 length: 11 residues. The CDR3 here is CASSWGTEAFF. Written as DNA, the CDR3 is TGTGCCAGCAGCTGGGGGACAGAAGCTTTCTTT.

Notes on this clonotype: A read error may explain this, as a much larger clone is one base away. The gene calls are TRBV5-3 and TRBJ1-1; D may be TRBD1 (6 bases). TRBV5-3 is noted as an ORF with a role that remains uncertain. This CDR3 contains 15 residues. The CDR3 loop is CVSSLTGTSDTEAFF. For the CDR3, the DNA is TGTGTCAGCAGCTTAACCGGGACATCTGACACTGAAGCTTTCTTT.

As for this clonotype: This clone may be a read error of a much larger clone one base away. This rearrangement joins TRBV6-1 to TRBJ2-5, with 11 bases lining up with TRBD2. CDR1 and CDR2 from the germline V gene are MNHNS and SASEGT. This CDR3 comprises 17 residues. The CDR3 protein is CASSEEISGGAQEAQYF. The CDR3 DNA is TGTGCCAGCAGTGAAGAAATTAGCGGGGGGGCTCAAGAGGCCCAGTACTTC.

Regarding this clonotype: With a much larger clone just one base away, this may be a read error. The rearrangement uses TRBV4-3 and TRBJ1-3, with D maybe TRBD1 (6 bases). Germline CDR1 is LGHNA and CDR2 is YSLEER. This CDR3 contains 15 residues. CDR3 in amino acids: CTSSQGAGAGNTIYF. In DNA, the CDR3 is TGCACCAGCAGCCAAGGGGCGGGGGCCGGAAACACCATATATTTT.

This clonotype was seen repeatedly, ten times or more. This chain links TRBV27 with TRBJ1-6; D remains ambiguous. V was cut by 5 bases and J by 10 bases, with 9 bases left in between. Germline loops: CDR1 MNHEY, CDR2 SMNVEV (reference sequence). This CDR3 comprises 12 residues. This CDR3 reads CASSPLGSPLHF. The CDR3 DNA is TGTGCCAGCAGTCCCCTTGGGTCACCCCTCCACTTT.

To note about this clonotype: This may arise from a read error, as a much more abundant clone is one base away. The chain links TRBV12-3 or TRBV12-4 to TRBJ2-3; D is perhaps TRBD2 (5 bases). V lost 5 bases and J 2 bases, leaving 20 bases between the germline ends. The CDR3 loop spans 17 amino acids. Here the CDR3 DNA reads TGTGCCAGCAGTCCCCCCCCGAGCGGAATAGCCACAGATACGCAGTATTTT. It specifies CASSPPPSGIATDTQYF.

With respect to this clonotype: A single base separates this from a much larger clone, so it may be a read error. The CDR3 does not end in the conserved phenylalanine or tryptophan, so this is likely a read error. The chain carries TRBV4-3 and TRBJ2-7, with TRBD1 matching 7 bases. Germline V gene sequence: CDR1 LGHNA, CDR2 YSLEER. CDR3 length: 15 residues. With V trimmed by 0 bases and J by 6 bases, 8 bases remained unmatched. CDR3 DNA sequence: TGCGCCAGCAGCCAAGAGGGAGACAGGGCATCCGAGCAGTACTCC. Its protein is CASSQEGDRASEQYS.

This clonotype was detected once. A far larger clone is off by one base, so a read error is likely. The chain has TRBV11-2 and TRBJ2-1; D gene uncertain. The CDR3 is 13 amino acids. Germline V gene lookup returns CDR1 SGHAT and CDR2 FQNNGV. CDR3 region: CASSLSGYNEQSF. The CDR3 DNA follows: TGTGCCAGCAGCTTATCCGGATACAATGAGCAGTCCTTC.

This clonotype was seen a few times. This chain uses TRBV27 with TRBJ1-2; D unclear. Germline CDR1 is MNHEY and CDR2 is SMNVEV (reference sequence). V was clipped by 4 bases and J by 2 bases, with 8 bases between them. The CDR3 covers 13 residues. The CDR3 loop is CASSSGGNYGYTF. CDR3 DNA: TGTGCCAGCAGTTCAGGAGGGAACTATGGCTACACCTTC.

The chain recombines TRBV7-9 with TRBJ2-5; D is uncertain. V lost 3 bases, J lost 0 bases, and 5 bases lay in between. The length of the CDR3 is 13 residues. Germline loops: CDR1 SEHNR, CDR2 FQNEAQ (reference sequence). In DNA, the CDR3 is TGTGCCAGCAGCTTTAACAACCAAGAGACCCAGTACTTC. Its translation is CASSFNNQETQYF.

This clonotype was counted ten times or more. The CDR3 loop reads CASSATGVSYEQYF. The CDR3, as DNA: TGTGCCAGCAGCGCAACAGGGGTCTCCTACGAGCAGTACTTC. The chain employs TRBV9 and TRBJ2-7; 7 bases agree with TRBD1. Trimming at V came to 3 bases and at J to 0 bases, leaving 3 bases not matched to a gene. The CDR3 runs 14 residues. CDR1 is SGDLS and CDR2 is YYNGEE in the germline V gene.

This clonotype came up many times. The J gene is TRBJ2-7, the V gene TRBV20-1; maybe TRBD2 (6 bases). CDR3 length: 13 amino acids. The germline V and J ends were trimmed by 2 bases and 3 bases, with 11 bases remaining between them. Per the germline V gene, CDR1 is DFQATT and CDR2 is SNEGSKA (reference sequence). This CDR3 is CSARPPGLYEQYF. In DNA form, the CDR3 reads TGCAGTGCTAGACCACCGGGACTCTACGAGCAGTACTTC.

The table lists this clonotype with many counts. J is TRBJ2-7 and V is TRBV6-5, with TRBD1 matching over 7 bases. The CDR3 consists of 14 residues. The trim removed 4 bases at V and 1 base at J, leaving 4 bases unmatched. Germline V CDR1 and CDR2: MNHEY, SVGAGI. In DNA, the CDR3 is TGTGCCAGCAGTTTCGGGACAGCTTCCTACGAGCAGTACTTC. Protein product: CASSFGTASYEQYF.

This clonotype was detected ten times or more. The rearrangement joins TRBV14 to TRBJ1-5; TRBD1 is a possible D gene (5 bases). CDR3 length: 13 residues. Germline V gene sequence: CDR1 SGHDN, CDR2 FVKESK. Trimming removed 6 bases from V and 6 bases from J, with 12 bases in between. The CDR3 sequence: CASSPGWGQPQHF. CDR3 sequence (DNA): TGTGCCAGCAGTCCAGGGTGGGGTCAGCCCCAGCATTTT.

The sample holds a few counts of this clonotype. This chain uses TRBV20-1 with TRBJ1-5; possible D gene TRBD1, 5 bases. Trimming cost V 0 bases and J 3 bases, with 18 bases left between them. This CDR3 contains 17 residues. Per the germline V gene, CDR1 is DFQATT and CDR2 is SNEGSKA (reference sequence). The CDR3 here is CSARDNRGSIHNQPQHF. The CDR3 coding sequence is TGCAGTGCTAGAGATAACCGGGGGTCAATTCACAATCAGCCCCAGCATTTT.

This clonotype was seen only a few times. The chain combines TRBV4-3 with TRBJ2-1, with D uncertain. This CDR3 is 15 amino acids long. Looked up from germline, CDR1 is LGHNA and CDR2 is YSLEER. V was trimmed by 1 base and J by 0 bases, leaving 7 bases between them. The CDR3 coding sequence is TGCGCCAGCAGCCAAGGAACGAGCTCCTACAATGAGCAGTTCTTC. Translated: CASSQGTSSYNEQFF.

This clonotype was picked up many times. This rearrangement joins TRBV28 to TRBJ1-1; D unclear. The CDR3 extends over 11 amino acids. V was cut by 6 bases and J by 5 bases, with 7 bases left in between. Germline CDR1 reads MDHEN; CDR2 reads SYDVKM. DNA for the CDR3: TGTGCCAGCAGGACGTGGACTGAAGCTTTCTTT. Residues: CASRTWTEAFF.

CDR3 nucleotides: TGTGCCAGCAGCTCGCGGACTAGCGGGGGCGCGCAGGATACGCAGTATTTT. Residues: CASSSRTSGGAQDTQYF. The chain couples TRBV11-3 to TRBJ2-3; 13 nucleotides agree with TRBD2. The CDR3 spans 17 residues. Germline CDR1 and CDR2: SGHNT and YENEEA. The V segment lost 4 bases and the J segment 6 bases; nucleotides outside the gene matches: 10.

J is TRBJ2-5 and V is TRBV9, with 13 bases matching TRBD2. V dropped 4 bases and J dropped 4; count of bases not matched to a gene: 25. CDR1 and CDR2 (germline): SGDLS, YYNGEE. This CDR3 has 22 residues. CDR3 coding DNA: TGTGCCAGCAGCATCCAACCCCAAAGACTAACTAGCGGGGGGGCCCCACCAGAGACCCAGTACTTC. Translation gives CASSIQPQRLTSGGAPPETQYF.

The V gene is TRBV19, the J gene TRBJ2-3, with D unclear. CDR3 length equals 14 residues. Germline V gene sequence: CDR1 LNHDA, CDR2 SQIVND (reference sequence). The V end lost 6 bases, the J end lost 3 bases, and 13 bases lay between the germline ends. The CDR3 DNA reads TGTGCCAGTAGAGGGTACGATCTTACAGATACGCAGTATTTT. Its translation is CASRGYDLTDTQYF.

A note on this clonotype: This clone may be a read error of a much larger clone one base away. This CDR3 fails to terminate in the conserved phenylalanine or tryptophan, so it likely reflects a read error. V and J are TRBV29-1 and TRBJ2-1, with TRBD1 identical over 7 bases. The CDR3 totals 16 residues. In germline, CDR1 is SQVTM, CDR2 ANQGSEA. The J segment lost 7 bases and the V segment lost 3 bases, leaving 15 bases of the junction unmatched. CDR3 region: CSVEVDRVLRGNEQFL. CDR3 bases: TGCAGCGTTGAGGTCGACAGGGTCCTGAGGGGGAATGAGCAGTTCCTC.

This clonotype was detected many times. This chain joins TRBV7-6 and TRBJ1-1; tentatively, D is TRBD1 (5 bases). Trimming removed 1 base from V and 6 bases from J, with 15 bases in between. Germline V gene data show CDR1 as SGHVS and CDR2 as FNYEAQ. The CDR3 is made up of 15 amino acids. CDR3: CASSLGWGSDSEAFF. The DNA for the CDR3 is TGTGCCAGCAGCTTAGGGTGGGGGTCAGACTCTGAAGCTTTCTTT. The full variable domain, rest sourced from reference TRBV7-6 and TRBJ1-1, is GAGVSQSPRYKVTKRGQDVALRCDPISGHVSLYWYRQALGQGPEFLTYFNYEAQQDKSGLPNDRFSAERPEGSISTLTIQRTEQRDSAMYRCASSLGWGSDSEAFFGQGTRLTVV.

The rearrangement links TRBV19 to TRBJ2-7; 12 bases align to TRBD1. This CDR3 has 15 residues. The V gene end was trimmed by 6 bases and the J gene end by 2 bases; junction bases not matched to a gene: 5. The germline gives CDR1 LNHDA, CDR2 SQIVND (reference sequence). The chain's CDR3 is CASRGTGGATYEQYF. For the CDR3, the DNA is TGTGCCAGTAGAGGGACAGGGGGCGCAACCTACGAGCAGTACTTC.

Of note for this clonotype: Just one base apart from a much larger clone, this may be a read error. The CDR3 does not close with the conserved phenylalanine or tryptophan, likely indicating a read error. The V call is TRBV12-3 or TRBV12-4, the J call TRBJ1-1; D not certain. The CDR3 loop spans 14 amino acids. Trimming removed 3 bases at V and 2 bases at J, with 10 bases between. DNA for the CDR3: TGTGCCAGCAGTTTGATAGGGAAAAACACTGAAGCTTTCCTT. Translated: CASSLIGKNTEAFL.

The chain couples TRBV9 to TRBJ1-5; D uncertain. Trimming took 3 bases from V and 2 from J, leaving 9 bases between them. CDR3 length: 14 amino acids. Germline V gene data show CDR1 as SGDLS and CDR2 as YYNGEE. The CDR3 DNA is TGTGCCAGCAGCGATTCATGGGGCAATCAGCCCCAGCATTTT. Protein: CASSDSWGNQPQHF.